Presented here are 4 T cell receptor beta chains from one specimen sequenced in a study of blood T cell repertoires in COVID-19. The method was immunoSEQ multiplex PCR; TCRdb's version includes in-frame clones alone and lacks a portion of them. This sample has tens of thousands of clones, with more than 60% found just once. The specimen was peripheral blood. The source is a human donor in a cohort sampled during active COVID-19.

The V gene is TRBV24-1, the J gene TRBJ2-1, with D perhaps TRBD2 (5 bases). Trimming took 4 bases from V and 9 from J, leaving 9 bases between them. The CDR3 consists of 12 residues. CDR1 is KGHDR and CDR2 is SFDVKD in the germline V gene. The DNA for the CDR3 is TGTGCCACCAGTGACGGCGGGTTTGAGCAGTTCTTC. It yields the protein CATSDGGFEQFF.

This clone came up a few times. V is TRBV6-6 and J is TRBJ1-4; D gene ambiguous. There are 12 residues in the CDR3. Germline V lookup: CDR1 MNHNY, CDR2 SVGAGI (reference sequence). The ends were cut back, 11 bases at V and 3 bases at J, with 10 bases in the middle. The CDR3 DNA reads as TGTGCCGCGGGGAGGGCTAATGAAAAACTGTTTTTT. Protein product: CAAGRANEKLFF.

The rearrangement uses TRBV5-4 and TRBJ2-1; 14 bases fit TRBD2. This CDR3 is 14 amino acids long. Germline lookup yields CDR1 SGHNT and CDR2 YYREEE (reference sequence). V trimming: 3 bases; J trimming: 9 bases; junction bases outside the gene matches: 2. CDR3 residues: CASSSGLAGGEQFF. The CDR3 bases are TGTGCCAGCAGCTCAGGACTAGCGGGAGGTGAGCAGTTCTTC.

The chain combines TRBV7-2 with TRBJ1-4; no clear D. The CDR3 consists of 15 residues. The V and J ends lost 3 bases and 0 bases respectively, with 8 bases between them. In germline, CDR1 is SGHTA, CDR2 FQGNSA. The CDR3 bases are TGTGCCAGCAGCTTTAGCAGTGCAACTAATGAAAAACTGTTTTTT. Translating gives CASSFSSATNEKLFF.